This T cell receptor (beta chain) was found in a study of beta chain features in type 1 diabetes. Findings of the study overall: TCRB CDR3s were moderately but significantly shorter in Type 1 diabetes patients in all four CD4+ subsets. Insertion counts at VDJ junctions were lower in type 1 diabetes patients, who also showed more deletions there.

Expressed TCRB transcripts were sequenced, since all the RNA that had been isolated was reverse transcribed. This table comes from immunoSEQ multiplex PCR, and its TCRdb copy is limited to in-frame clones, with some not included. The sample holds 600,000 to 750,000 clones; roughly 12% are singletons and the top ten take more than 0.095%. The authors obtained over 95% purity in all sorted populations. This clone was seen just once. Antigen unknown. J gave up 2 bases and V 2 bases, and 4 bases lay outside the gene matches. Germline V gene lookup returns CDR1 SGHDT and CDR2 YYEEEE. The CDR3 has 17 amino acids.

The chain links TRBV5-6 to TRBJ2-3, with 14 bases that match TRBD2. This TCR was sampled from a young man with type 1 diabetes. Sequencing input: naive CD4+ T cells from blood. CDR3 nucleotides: TGTGCCAGCAGCTTACCGGGACTAGCGGGGGCCACAGATACGCAGTATTTT. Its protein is CASSLPGLAGATDTQYF.